The entry below gives a single TCR beta chain sequence along with its context. The specificity of this receptor is unknown. One base away there is no much larger clone; base qualities are not given. TCRbeta CDR3 regions were amplified from genomic DNA using the immunoSEQ Assay, a bias-controlled multiplex PCR. The published analysis was carried out like this. The number of nucleated cells in each sample was estimated by amplification of reference gene primers within the assay. Sequence reads were collapsed and filtered to measure the absolute abundance of every unique TCRbeta CDR3 rearrangement. For each sample, productive Simpson clonality was calculated as the square root of Simpson's diversity index across productive rearrangements. TCRdb took this table from immuneACCESS and kept in-frame rearrangements with V and J called. Such tables lack part of the clones; where checked against another copy, unresolved V genes explain under half of the gap, and the rest is unexplained. V, J and clone size are those of that table, while D and trimming were read from the DNA. This sample holds some 210,000 clones; roughly 84% were observed only once. In total, the top ten clones hold around 21% of the sample.

Whole blood was collected in K2EDTA tubes by collaborating institutions according to the institutions' own protocols. For TCRbeta analysis, collaborators shipped samples in one of three forms: frozen whole blood, isolated PBMCs, or DNA extracted from either of those sample types. At the junction V is shortened by 4 bases and J by 5 bases, with 8 bases in between. The CDR3 goes from the cysteine to the phenylalanine over 11 residues. Just CDR3 DNA is preserved here, 33 bases in frame from base 1. From a lookup of the germline V gene (reference sequence), CDR1 and CDR2 are DFQATT and SNEGSKA. This entry belongs to a study of blood T cell repertoires in COVID-19 (TCRdb year 2020). General notes on the study: Samples from collaborators originated in the United States, Italy and Spain and spanned both the acute and convalescent phases of COVID-19. The repertoires were made available in a free public database intended to serve as a resource for research on the immune response to SARS-CoV-2. The prospective study material was composed of cDNA or gDNA derived from T cells, B-cell-depleted T cells, or PBMCs. Samples were obtained from the ongoing ImmuneRACE study (first 160 participants) and from 1,000 to 1,500 subjects provided by 6 global collaborators. The dataset comprised deeply sampled blood TCRbeta repertoires from subjects exposed to, actively infected with, or recovered from COVID-19. HLA class I and class II types, where available, came from metadata supplied by the sample provider rather than from assay-based typing. The sample metadata nearly always contained a de-identified subject ID, COVID-19 status, age in years and sex. The full study reports these points: How much clinical and demographic metadata was included differed by source and by participant, and the metadata was provided uncurated.

The rearranged chain carries TRBV20-1 and TRBJ1-2; a tentative D call is TRBD1 (5 bases match). Sequencing was carried out using peripheral blood. The source of this sequence is a human donor in a cohort sampled during active COVID-19. The nucleotides read TGCAGTGCTACCCCAGGGTATGGCTACACCTTC. Its product reads: CSATPGYGYTF.